This TCR beta chain was sequenced during a study of graft-versus-host responses after intestinal transplantation. Study-wide results and caveats: GvH clones surfaced in recipient marrow, some emerging earlier in ileum or blood.

V was cut by 4 bases and J by 3 bases, with 12 bases left in between. The CDR3 consists of 13 residues. Germline values: CDR1 SQVTM, CDR2 ANQGSEA. As to this clone: What it binds is unknown.

The data were produced by immunoSEQ multiplex PCR, yet TCRdb's version contains in-frame clones alone and is incomplete. The sample yields around 100,000 clones, 90% to 95% seen once. The chain couples TRBV29-1 to TRBJ1-2, with D possibly being TRBD1 (5 bases). Sample: unstimulated CD8+ T cells sorted from spleen or lymph node cells, taken before transplant. The clonotype originates from a human donor who was the organ donor for an intestinal transplant. The CDR3 loop is CSVVGGTDYGYTF. The CDR3 nucleotides are TGCAGCGTTGTCGGAGGGACCGACTATGGCTACACCTTC.